Below, 18 T cell receptor beta chains from the same sample are listed, as sequenced in a study of T cells after yellow fever vaccination. TCRdb reprocessed the 5' RACE reads via MiXCR and lists one record per CDR3 protein. The table includes about 550,000 distinct CDR3 sequences, roughly 19% detected once. The material was PBMCs, obtained 15 days after the yellow fever booster vaccination. The receptors were sampled from a man between 25 and 39 years old who received the YFV17D yellow fever vaccine.

The rearrangement uses TRBV13 and TRBJ2-2; D might be TRBD1 (5 bases). The germline V and J ends were trimmed by 5 bases and 3 bases, with 13 bases remaining between them. The CDR3 is made up of 15 amino acids. Germline lookup yields CDR1 PRHDT and CDR2 FYEKMQ (reference sequence). In DNA form, the CDR3 reads TGTGCCAGCAGCGACGACGGACAATACACCGGGGAGCTGTTTTTT. It is translated as CASSDDGQYTGELFF.

This clonotype was found a few times. The chain has TRBV7-8 and TRBJ2-1; 13 nucleotides align to TRBD2. V shed 6 bases, J shed 8 bases, and the junction held 10 bases outside the gene matches. Per the germline V gene, CDR1 is SGHVS and CDR2 is FQNEAQ. CDR3 length: 16 residues. The DNA of the CDR3 is TGTGCCAGCAGTTGGGGACTAGCGGGAAGGGAGGATGAGCAGTTCTTC. It encodes CASSWGLAGREDEQFF.

This chain joins TRBV21-1 and TRBJ2-2; the D segment call TRBD2 is taken from the table without a DNA check. TRBV21-1 is designated a pseudogene. The CDR3 covers 14 residues. The CDR3, as DNA: TGTGCCAGCAGCGGAGGAGGGGACACCGGGGAGCTGTTTTTT. This gives the protein CASSGGGDTGELFF.

V gene TRBV7-8 combines with J gene TRBJ2-3, with 10 bases lining up with TRBD1. Germline V lookup: CDR1 SGHVS, CDR2 FQNEAQ. Trimming took 4 bases from V and 1 from J; bases not matched to a gene: 8. CDR3 length: 17 amino acids. CDR3 DNA sequence: TGTGCCAGCAGCTATACGGGGGACAGGGGCGGCACAGATACGCAGTATTTT. The encoded protein is CASSYTGDRGGTDTQYF.

This sequence joins TRBV12-3 or TRBV12-4 and TRBJ2-5; D might be TRBD2 (5 bases). The CDR3 is 12 amino acids. V lost 7 bases and J 7 bases, leaving 13 bases between the germline ends. The CDR3 here is CASTRTGVTQYF. The CDR3 DNA is TGTGCCAGCACTAGGACCGGGGTGACCCAGTACTTC.

V and J are TRBV19 and TRBJ2-3; TRBD1 aligns across 9 bases. Trimming cost V 4 bases and J 3 bases; bases outside gene matches: 8. Germline V gene lookup returns CDR1 LNHDA and CDR2 SQIVND (reference sequence). This CDR3 has 16 residues. CDR3 sequence reads: CASSKGQGATTDTQYF. The CDR3 DNA reads as TGTGCCAGTAGTAAGGGACAGGGAGCAACGACAGATACGCAGTATTTT.

This clonotype was picked up a small number of times. The CDR3 region has the DNA TGTGCCAGCAGTTTTATAAACACCGGGGAGCTGTTTTTT. This codes for CASSFINTGELFF. The chain joins TRBV12-3 or TRBV12-4 to TRBJ2-2; D is ambiguous. The CDR3 totals 13 residues. Trimming removed 3 bases from V and 2 bases from J, with 4 bases in between.

The chain has TRBV7-2 and TRBJ1-6; tentative D call: TRBD1 (5 bases). Germline V lookup: CDR1 SGHTA, CDR2 FQGNSA. The V end was cut by 8 bases, the J end by 8 bases, with 19 bases between. This CDR3 contains 15 residues. CDR3 in DNA: TGTGCCAGCGGAGGCCGAATCCCCAGGGATTCACCCCTCCACTTT. Its protein is CASGGRIPRDSPLHF.

This chain connects TRBV20-1 to TRBJ2-2; TRBD1 might be the D (5 bases). The V gene lost 3 bases and the J gene lost 8 bases, with 10 bases spanning the gap. Per the germline V gene, CDR1 is DFQATT and CDR2 is SNEGSKA (reference sequence). This CDR3 has 12 residues. This CDR3 is CSASKWTGELFF. In nucleotides, the CDR3 is TGCAGTGCTAGCAAATGGACAGGGGAGCTGTTTTTT.

The J gene is TRBJ2-3, the V gene TRBV28, with TRBD2 matching over 7 bases. The germline V gene has CDR1 MDHEN and CDR2 SYDVKM. Losses at the gene ends were 2 bases for V and 2 bases for J; bases not matched to a gene: 4. This CDR3 region has 15 residues. CDR3 in amino acids: CASSLRGGLTDTQYF. In nucleotides, the CDR3 is TGTGCCAGCAGTTTACGCGGGGGACTCACAGATACGCAGTATTTT.

The CDR3 sequence: CSARVTGEETQYF. CDR3 in DNA: TGCAGTGCTAGAGTTACGGGGGAAGAGACCCAGTACTTC. The chain couples TRBV20-1 to TRBJ2-5; a possible D gene is TRBD2 (6 bases). CDR1 and CDR2 from the germline V gene are DFQATT and SNEGSKA (reference sequence). This CDR3 has 13 residues. The V end lost 1 base, the J end lost 3 bases, and 9 bases lay between the germline ends.

The V and J genes are TRBV7-2 and TRBJ2-1; a weak D match, TRBD2 (6 bases). The CDR3 is made up of 15 amino acids. V dropped 3 bases and J dropped 3 bases, with 12 bases sitting between them. Germline V gene sequence: CDR1 SGHTA, CDR2 FQGNSA. In DNA, the CDR3 is TGTGCCAGCAGCTTGTTGGGGGGTGTCTACAATGAGCAGTTCTTC. Translated, it gives CASSLLGGVYNEQFF.

This clonotype was observed a few times. The chain joins TRBV25-1 to TRBJ1-1; D not resolved. The CDR3 runs to 13 residues. Trimming removed 4 bases from V and 2 bases from J, with 8 bases in between. Per the germline V gene, CDR1 is MGHDK and CDR2 is SYGVNS. CDR3 residues: CASSADPNTEAFF. CDR3 DNA: TGTGCCAGCAGTGCGGATCCTAACACTGAAGCTTTCTTT.

CDR3 DNA sequence: TGTGCCAGCAGTTACATCATTGGACTAGCGGGAGCCCGACCCTACAATGAGCAGTTCTTC. It is translated as CASSYIIGLAGARPYNEQFF. The chain uses TRBV6-2 or TRBV6-3 and TRBJ2-1, with TRBD2 matching 13 bases. Germline V gene data show CDR1 as MNHEY and CDR2 as SVGEGT. The CDR3 consists of 20 residues. Trimming cost V 2 bases and J 2 bases; bases outside gene matches: 12.

This clonotype was seen more than once but under ten times. This chain's CDR3 is CASSLSLGLDEQFF. CDR3 coding DNA: TGTGCCAGCAGTTTATCGCTAGGTCTCGATGAGCAGTTCTTC. The rearrangement uses TRBV12-3 or TRBV12-4 and TRBJ2-1; D not resolved. The V gene lost 2 bases and the J gene lost 8 bases, with 13 bases spanning the gap. The CDR3 totals 14 residues.

The chain carries TRBV9 and TRBJ2-7; no clear D. Germline lookup yields CDR1 SGDLS and CDR2 YYNGEE. CDR3 length: 12 amino acids. V shed 4 bases and J shed 4 bases, with 9 bases lying between them. CDR3 sequence: CASSSREYEQYF. The CDR3 nucleotides read TGTGCCAGCAGCTCTAGGGAATACGAGCAGTACTTC.

The sample holds a few counts of this clonotype. This chain connects TRBV20-1 to TRBJ2-5; D uncertain. The CDR3 totals 15 residues. The V end lost 4 bases, the J end lost 5 bases, and 20 bases lay between the germline ends. Germline loops: CDR1 DFQATT, CDR2 SNEGSKA (reference sequence). CDR3 residues: CSATANSVGVETQYF. The CDR3 DNA is TGCAGTGCTACAGCAAATTCGGTTGGGGTCGAGACCCAGTACTTC.

This clonotype occurred a few times. This chain uses TRBV6-2 or TRBV6-3 with TRBJ1-5; D uncertain. There are 13 residues in the CDR3. From germline, CDR1 is MNHEY and CDR2 SVGEGT. V was shortened by 6 bases and J by 4 bases, with 10 bases between the two germline ends. CDR3 sequence: CASSRARNQPQHF. The CDR3 DNA sequence: TGTGCCAGCAGCCGTGCCCGGAATCAGCCCCAGCATTTT.